This T cell receptor (beta chain) was recovered during a study of cytomegalovirus exposure and HLA in healthy donors. In germline, CDR1 is MDHEN, CDR2 SYDVKM. V was pared by 6 bases and J by 1 base, with 8 bases of the junction left unmatched. The CDR3 consists of 16 residues. The PCR made use of 60 Vbeta and 13 Jbeta primers. TCRdb keeps only in-frame clones here, not all; method: immunoSEQ multiplex PCR. The sample shows around 190,000 clones, about 80% of them seen only once. Sequenced input: PBMCs. This chain connects TRBV28 to TRBJ2-7, with 11 bases fitting TRBD2. This sequence was found in a woman in her 30s in good health and CMV-seropositive. Here the CDR3 reads CASSSSGTSGSYEQYF. CDR3 DNA sequence: TGTGCCAGCAGCTCATCCGGGACTAGCGGATCCTACGAGCAGTACTTC.